The present TCR beta chain was sequenced within a study of neoadjuvant nivolumab and ipilimumab in lung cancer. Study-wide context: The combination arm added day-1 ipilimumab 1 mg/kg to nivolumab 3 mg/kg on days 1, 15, 29. Study conclusions and caveats: Only two of four nivolumab-treated tumors gained richness and clonality by surgery.

Concerning this clone itself: What it binds is unknown. The junction shows a germline mismatch at one end, possibly a read error.

The CDR3 spans 14 residues. Germline V lookup: CDR1 SSHAT, CDR2 FNYEAQ (reference sequence). The assay was immunoSEQ multiplex PCR, and TCRdb's table has in-frame clones only and misses some. The sample shows some 26,000 clones, roughly 80% of them seen only once. The input for sequencing was tumor tissue, taken after neoadjuvant nivolumab, alone or with ipilimumab, at or shortly before surgery. The rearrangement links TRBV7-7 to TRBJ2-2; D perhaps matches TRBD2 (5 bases). The clonotype originates from an adult with non-small cell lung cancer. The CDR3, as DNA: TGTGCTAGCAGCTTATCCCGGACTGCCGGGGAGCTGTTTTTT. It codes for CASSLSRTAGELFF.